This entry lists 2 T cell receptor beta chains sequenced from one sample in a study of radiation and T cells in renal cell carcinoma. The protocol was immunoSEQ multiplex PCR, while the TCRdb copy is restricted to in-frame clones and leaves out a portion. The sample carries around 17,000 clones, about 50% recorded once. This sample's treatment: treatment-naive control, cytoreductive nephrectomy. The sequencing used tumor tissue, collected from a patient whose treatment was nephrectomy without radiotherapy. These receptors originate from a man aged 35 to 55 with renal cell carcinoma.

This clone showed up just once. The chain employs TRBV4-2 and TRBJ1-5, with D possibly being TRBD1 (6 bases). Per the germline V gene, CDR1 is LGHNA and CDR2 is YNFKEQ. The CDR3 is 16 amino acids. The V gene lost 3 bases and the J gene lost 6 bases, with 18 bases spanning the gap. CDR3 sequence: CASSQTSPGAGQPQHF. The CDR3 DNA is TGTGCCAGCAGCCAGACGAGTCCGGGGGCGGGTCAGCCCCAGCATTTT.

The chain combines TRBV28 with TRBJ1-5, with TRBD1 as a possible D gene (5 bases). Trimming took 6 bases from V and 0 from J, leaving 21 bases between them. Germline-derived CDR1 and CDR2 are MDHEN and SYDVKM. CDR3 length: 18 amino acids. The CDR3 spells CASSPRPGRGDSNQPQHF. The CDR3 region has the DNA TGTGCCAGCAGCCCCCGTCCGGGGCGGGGGGATAGCAATCAGCCCCAGCATTTT.